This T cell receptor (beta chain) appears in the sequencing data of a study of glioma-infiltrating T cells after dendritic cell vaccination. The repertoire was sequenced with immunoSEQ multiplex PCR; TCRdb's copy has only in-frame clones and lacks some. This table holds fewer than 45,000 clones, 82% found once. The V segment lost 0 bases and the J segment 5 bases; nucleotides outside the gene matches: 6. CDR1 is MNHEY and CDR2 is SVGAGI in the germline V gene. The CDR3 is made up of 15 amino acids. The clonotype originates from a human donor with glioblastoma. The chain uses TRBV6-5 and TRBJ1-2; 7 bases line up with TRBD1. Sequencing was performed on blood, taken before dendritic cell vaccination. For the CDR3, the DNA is TGTGCCAGCAGTTACTCACAGGGGCCTTCTTATGGCTACACCTTC. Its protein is CASSYSQGPSYGYTF.